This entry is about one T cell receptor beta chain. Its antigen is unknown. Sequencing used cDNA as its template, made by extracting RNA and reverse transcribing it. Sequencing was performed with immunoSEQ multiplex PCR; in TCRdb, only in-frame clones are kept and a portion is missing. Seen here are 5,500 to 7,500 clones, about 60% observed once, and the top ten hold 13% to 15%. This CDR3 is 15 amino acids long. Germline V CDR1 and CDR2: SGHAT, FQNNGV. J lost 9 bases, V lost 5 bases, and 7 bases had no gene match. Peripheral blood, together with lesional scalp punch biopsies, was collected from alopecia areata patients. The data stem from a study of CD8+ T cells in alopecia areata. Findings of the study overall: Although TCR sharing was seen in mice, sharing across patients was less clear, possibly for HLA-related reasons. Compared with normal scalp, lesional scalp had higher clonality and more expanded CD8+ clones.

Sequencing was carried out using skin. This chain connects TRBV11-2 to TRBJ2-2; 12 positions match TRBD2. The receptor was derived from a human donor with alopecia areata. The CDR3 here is CASSPRTSGAWELFF. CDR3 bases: TGTGCCAGCAGCCCTCGGACTAGCGGGGCCTGGGAGCTGTTTTTT.